The next 3 T cell receptor beta chains were all read from a single sample in a study of sequential checkpoint blockade in melanoma. Profiling relied on immunoSEQ multiplex PCR, and the TCRdb table lists in-frame clones only, not all of them. The table lists about 27,000 clones, more than 60% of them singletons. Treatment denoted: randomized to nivolumab then ipilimumab (arm A) or the reverse (arm B). The source material was CD8+ T cells sorted from blood (inferred from file names), sampled from a patient given nivolumab and ipilimumab in sequence. The receptor source for this set is a human donor with melanoma.

This chain links TRBV9 with TRBJ1-2, with D unclear. Trimming shortened V by 4 bases and J by 0 bases, and 4 bases separated the two germline ends. In germline, CDR1 is SGDLS, CDR2 YYNGEE. This CDR3 has 12 amino acids. CDR3 DNA sequence: TGTGCCAGCAGCCACTCTAACTATGGCTACACCTTC. Its translation is CASSHSNYGYTF.

V is TRBV4-3 and J is TRBJ2-7; no firm D call. CDR1 is LGHNA, CDR2 YSLEER, per germline. V was clipped by 0 bases and J by 3 bases, with 9 bases between them. This CDR3 is 14 amino acids long. The CDR3 here is CASSQDLGIYEQYF. Written as DNA, the CDR3 is TGCGCCAGCAGCCAAGATCTCGGTATCTACGAGCAGTACTTC.

In this sample, this clone turned up once. V usage is TRBV4-1 and J usage is TRBJ1-6; D may be TRBD1 (5 bases). The CDR3 extends over 14 amino acids. Germline V gene sequence: CDR1 MGHRA, CDR2 YSYEKL. V gave up 9 bases and J gave up 8 bases, with 17 bases separating them. For the CDR3, the DNA is TGCGCCAGTGCGGACACCCGGTTGGATTCACCCCTCCACTTT. This translates into CASADTRLDSPLHF.